This is a list of T cell receptor beta chains from one sample in a study of vaccination and CD4 T cells after COVID-19. TCRdb fed the PCR reads into MiXCR, producing one record per CDR3 protein. Among 15,000 or so distinct CDR3 sequences listed, around three fifths were seen once. Their cognate antigens are unknown. The source material was CD4+ T cells from blood, cultured in vitro. These receptors all come from a human donor who had recovered from COVID-19. The conserved cysteine and the conserved F or W are not part of the CDR3 here. The order of the fields is CDR3 length, V gene, CDR3 protein.

12,TRBV7-3,ASSPGGTNYGYT
12,TRBV6-1,ASRGTLSNQPQH
10,TRBV7-2,ASSQNRQGAF
12,TRBV20-1,SARVGGGNQPQH
11,TRBV12-3/TRBV12-4,ASSPIQGGEQY
10,TRBV6-2/TRBV6-3,ASTMSGYGYT
10,TRBV20-1,SVKRTDLGAF
11,TRBV6-1,ASSRTGNQPQH
9,TRBV12-5,ASSIFDEQY
10,TRBV18,ASSPSQETQY
14,TRBV7-2,ASSLGVGRLQETQY
13,TRBV5-8,ASSISRGAYYGYT
13,TRBV6-1,ASSRASDTGNTIY
11,TRBV28,ASSLTGQTEAF
11,TRBV7-2,ASSPALDSPLH
13,TRBV24-1,ATSDPMSSGVSQF
13,TRBV27,ASSPLGQLNTEAF